This TCR beta chain was retrieved from a study of CD8+ T cells in alopecia areata. Study in general: Twice daily, treated patients received 5 to 10 mg of oral tofacitinib. Overall study results and limits: Tofacitinib yielded significantly lower scalp clonality and fewer expanded CD8+ clones among the top 100. Because one nonresponder was included, the link of baseline CD8+ expansion to response is considered uncertain. Scalp and blood retained many expanded lesional clones during tofacitinib.

This clone was seen more than once but under ten times. Its antigen is currently unknown. The treatment was: oral pan-JAK inhibitor, 5-10 mg twice daily. Once RNA had been extracted, it was reverse transcribed into cDNA to act as the sequencing template. Repertoires were generated with immunoSEQ multiplex PCR, while TCRdb's copy carries only in-frame clones and drops some. The sample contains under 250,000 clones, around three fifths of which appear only once. The ends were cut back, 5 bases at V and 5 bases at J, with 18 bases in the middle. This CDR3 spans 16 amino acids. Per the germline V gene, CDR1 is LNHDA and CDR2 is SQIVND (reference sequence).

This receptor was identified in a human donor with alopecia areata. The chain joins TRBV19 to TRBJ2-2, with D possibly being TRBD1 (8 bases). Here the sequenced sample was CD4+ T cells sorted from blood, taken at week 4, from a patient treated with tofacitinib. The CDR3 protein is CASSERDRSTTGELFF. The CDR3 coding sequence is TGTGCCAGTAGTGAGCGGGACAGGTCAACAACCGGGGAGCTGTTTTTT.